This TCR beta chain was captured in a study of cytomegalovirus exposure and HLA in healthy donors (dated by TCRdb to 2016 to 2017). A note on the overall study: In an earlier analysis of roughly 590 of the donors, 276 Gb of sequence data and 120 million or so unique TCR beta sequences from 150 million to 200 million T cells were reported. Using immunosequencing, the study profiled T cell repertoires from 666 subjects and related those repertoires to cytomegalovirus serostatus. Rather than drawing on any new phenotypic data, the later analysis identified candidate immune exposures from TCR beta sequences and the way those sequences occurred across donors. Class I and class II HLA loci were covered by the typing at four-digit resolution. The study aimed to test whether cataloging public T cell receptors could reveal signatures of past pathogen exposure. Genome-wide SNP genotypes for about 65% of the 666 donors were used in a later genetic analysis, which treated that subset as a discovery cohort. A later analysis re-examined previously published TCR beta repertoires from more than 650 donors and added high-resolution HLA genotyping to investigate patterns of TCR occurrence. An earlier analysis of 500 to 750 of the donors applied high-throughput TCR beta sequencing to assess whether each TCR beta V gene segment acted as functional or pseudogenic. Every discovery cohort repertoire had been produced on one sequencing platform. A separate validation cohort of some 130 different subjects was used in addition to the roughly 670-subject first cohort. To predict cytomegalovirus infection status, the study combined high-throughput TCR immunosequencing, statistical association of individual TCRs with disease status, and machine learning. The genetic ancestry cluster associated with self-reported Caucasian donors included 80% to 90% of the roughly 380 genotyped donors. Across some 400 genotyped donors of the cohort, an average of approximately 200,000 unique TCR beta nucleotide sequences per donor were sequenced, and around 20% of those sequences were non-productive. Because of strong linkage in the cohort, four to six DR-DQ haplotypes were treated as single units for association and clustering. Roughly 300 gigabases of sequencing data and tens of millions of unique TCR sequences were included in an early release covering roughly 600 HLA-typed donors. Typing coverage differed by locus: A, B, C, DRB1 and DQB1 were typed in roughly 620-640 donors, DQA1 in 500 to 550, DPA1 in 600 to 610, and DPB1 in 472. Donor age, sex, ethnicity and CMV serostatus were collected together with the repertoire data. General study outcomes and caveats: In the study, roughly 160 TCR beta chains were listed as associated with cytomegalovirus. Across donors, most TCR sequences were observed very rarely, whereas some public TCRs were present in many individuals. Linkage disequilibrium might explain the correlated functional status among segregating V segments, but an unknown experimental factor could not be excluded. An earlier analysis of approximately 540 of the donors showed that most TCR beta V segments appeared in productive rearrangements either about 87% or about 30% of the time, which broadly matched IMGT annotations. Several of the top co-occurrence clusters appeared to be linked to parvovirus B19, influenza, CMV and Epstein-Barr virus, according to a later analysis. Because HLA typing was unavailable for some donors at each locus, only the typed subset was used in association tests. According to the authors, the approach could potentially be generalized to other disease states and immunological phenotypes. In a later analysis, some 17,000 TCR beta sequences were associated with specific HLA alleles at a false discovery rate of 0.05. A cluster of highly shared sequence variants was judged likely to be a technical artifact of the sequencing pipeline. In a later analysis, most CMV-associated TCR beta chains were found to appear HLA-restricted, with HLA associations seemingly driven largely by CMV exposure. The cohort was sequenced for TCR beta chains only, and without alpha or paired-chain data the features that could be detected were limited. According to a later genetic analysis, donors in an Asian-associated ancestry cluster had fewer N-insertions in productive TCRs than the roughly 670-donor mean. When HLA alleles, especially DR and DQ, strongly co-occurred, attributing TCR associations to individual alleles was difficult. Because counts were too low, seventeen rarely observed V segments, including chromosome 9 orphons, were excluded from the earlier analysis of roughly 580 of the donors. The classifier was reported to diagnose cytomegalovirus status with high specificity and sensitivity in both the original and validation cohorts. A further reported finding was that TCR beta sequences accurately predicted the HLA-A and HLA-B alleles for most subjects in the first cohort. A later analysis found that TCR association rates varied across HLA loci, with DRB1 alleles showing the most associated TCRs and HLA-C alleles the fewest. Immune exposure information for the cohort was limited to CMV serostatus. Sequencing depth was assumed to be roughly uniform across donors in the presence/absence analyses, though that assumption may not hold. V-gene and J-gene trimming of TCR beta chains was associated with a missense DCLRE1C variant in a later genetic analysis, and the association was replicated in an independent cohort. In a later analysis, HLA-associated TCR beta chains showed more clonal expansion and lower generation probabilities than non-associated chains that were equally common. In vitro tests confirmed that a few of the cytomegalovirus-associated TCR beta chains recognize cytomegalovirus antigens. The 87-base-pair reads could not distinguish some IMGT-functional V segments, including TRBV6-2 and TRBV6-3, so those segments were excluded.

Trimming removed 3 bases from V and 4 bases from J; the gene matches leave 10 bases unexplained. From a lookup of the germline V gene, CDR1 and CDR2 are SQVTM and ANQGSEA. Counted from cysteine to phenylalanine, this CDR3 has 15 amino acids. The entry retains the CDR3 DNA only, 45 bases that are in frame from base 1. As for this clone: The antigen this receptor binds is unknown. No base quality values were provided; no much bigger clone lies one nucleotide off.

To prepare the library, the immunoSEQ multiplex PCR assay was applied. For the multiplex PCR, a mixture combining 60 forward primers for TCR Vbeta segments and 13 reverse primers for TCR Jbeta segments was used. The CDR3 region of rearranged TCR beta genes was amplified from genomic DNA by a multiplex PCR assay. The Illumina HiSeq System was used to sequence the amplified TCR beta libraries as 87-base-pair reads. In the original analysis: A later analysis tallied around 82 million unique TCR beta chains across the 666 repertoires, and about 10 million of those chains were shared by two or more donors. Raw reads were error-corrected and collapsed into unique sequences by a nearest-neighbor algorithm in which closely related sequences were merged to remove PCR and sequencing errors. CDR3 sequences were aligned to IMGT reference sequences to assign V, D and J gene segments. For a sequence to be retained, at least a six-nucleotide match to both a V gene segment and a J gene segment was required. Rearrangements were called productive when the CDR3 lacked stop codons and stayed in frame with V and J; all others were non-productive. Following IMGT convention, CDR3 was defined as the stretch from the second conserved V-encoded cysteine up to the conserved J-encoded phenylalanine. Sequences without an unambiguous match to a single V gene segment were excluded from the earlier analysis of several hundred of the donors. In an earlier analysis of about 590 of the donors, a V segment was called functional when productive rearrangements were above 56.7%, and segregating when the standard deviation between donors exceeded 5%. A statistical classification framework was built to diagnose cytomegalovirus status from the catalog of TCR beta chain sequences. In a later analysis, TCR nucleotide sequences were compared against IMGT/GENE-DB human TR gene sequences so that V and J genes could be assigned. A later analysis assigned CDR3 sequences and most-parsimonious VDJ recombination scenarios with the TCRdist pipeline. In a later analysis, each TCR beta chain was defined by its CDR3 amino acid sequence together with its V-gene family, and reads lacking a unique V-gene family were excluded. To address suspected cross-contamination and a sequencing artifact, a later analysis removed 550 to 750 highly shared, low-generation-probability nucleotide sequences. For each public chain, a later analysis derived a clonal expansion index from normalized ranks of inferred template counts within each repertoire. Generation probabilities in a later analysis came from a VDJ recombination model fitted to out-of-frame rearrangements, and those results were checked against IGoR. In a later analysis, hypergeometric tests were used to score TCR-TCR, TCR-HLA and TCR-CMV co-occurrence, with a repertoire-size bias correction applied to TCR pairs. To estimate false discovery rates, a later analysis permuted the HLA or CMV assignments 20 times. In a later analysis, co-occurring TCRs were grouped with DBSCAN, and TCRdist sequence similarity was added when clustering was performed within HLA-allele-positive subsets. Co-occurrence clustering excluded repertoires with fewer than 30,000 or more than 120,000 public chains, plus five with anomalous nucleotide sharing. What TCRdb holds here is the immuneACCESS table cut down to in-frame rearrangements. Part of the clones is not present; checked against another copy, under half of the missing clones reflect an unresolved V gene, and the others are unexplained. V and J calls and clone size are those listed in that table; D and trimming were worked out from the DNA. This sample holds around 170,000 clones; 81% were observed only once. The ten largest clonotypes hold approximately 1.3% of the sample.

The cohort was made up of around 720 healthy bone marrow donors. Cohort members were all nominally healthy when sampled, although unrecorded immune exposures were likely present. The donor was CMV seropositive and was included in the group of 270 or so seropositive cohort members. A peripheral blood sample was provided by each donor, and peripheral blood mononuclear cells were used for TCR beta sequencing. The Qiagen DNeasy Blood Extraction Kit was used to extract genomic DNA from the blood cell samples. Recombination joined TRBV29-1 with TRBJ2-5, with TRBD1 identical over 8 junction bases. The TCR sequence derives from a man aged 45-65 years in good health and CMV-seropositive. The sample taken for sequencing was PBMCs. The CDR3 is CSVEPVGQAGETQYF. The bases are TGCAGCGTTGAGCCTGTGGGACAGGCGGGAGAGACCCAGTACTTC. Reference TRBV29-1 and TRBJ2-5 proteins supply the regions before and after the CDR3; the full variable domain is: SAVISQKPSRDICQRGTSLTIQCQVDSQVTMMFWYRQQPGQSLTLIATANQGSEATYESGFVIDKFPISRPNLTFSTLTVSNMSPEDSSIYLCSVEPVGQAGETQYFGPGTRLLVL.